Each of the 15 T cell receptor beta chains below was sequenced from the same sample in a study of OX40 agonist ivuxolimab in advanced cancers. Profiled with immunoSEQ multiplex PCR; TCRdb holds only in-frame clones, not every one. The sample yields around 77,000 clones, 75% to 95% seen once. The material was CD4+ or CD8+ T cells sorted from blood, obtained in a trial of the OX40 agonist ivuxolimab. These receptors came from an adult with an advanced solid tumor such as melanoma, head and neck, liver or kidney cancer.

The V call is TRBV7-9, the J call TRBJ1-5; D unresolved. The CDR3 covers 14 residues. Deletions cut 1 base from V and 3 bases from J, with 7 bases between. Germline-derived CDR1 and CDR2 are SEHNR and FQNEAQ (reference sequence). DNA for the CDR3: TGTGCCAGCAGCTTAGGGCAGCACAATCAGCCCCAGCATTTT. It specifies CASSLGQHNQPQHF.

V gene TRBV6-1 combines with J gene TRBJ2-7; a possible D gene is TRBD1 (6 bases). Between the trimmed V and J ends, which lost 10 bases and 0 bases, there was a span of 19 bases. The germline V gene encodes CDR1 MNHNS and CDR2 SASEGT. The CDR3 extends over 15 amino acids. CDR3 sequence: CAITDSLYLSYEQYF. The DNA of the CDR3 is TGTGCCATCACGGACAGCTTATACCTCTCCTACGAGCAGTACTTC.

This chain uses TRBV7-9 with TRBJ1-1; 7 nucleotides line up with TRBD1. Trimming cost V 3 bases and J 7 bases; bases outside gene matches: 11. Germline CDR1 reads SEHNR; CDR2 reads FQNEAQ (reference sequence). The CDR3 loop spans 15 amino acids. For the CDR3, the DNA is TGTGCCAGCAGCTTCACGGGGGCAGGGGGATTTGAAGCTTTCTTT. Protein product: CASSFTGAGGFEAFF.

The J gene is TRBJ1-1, the V gene TRBV4-1; D not certain. The CDR3 loop spans 13 amino acids. Trimming took 3 bases from V and 1 from J, leaving 6 bases between them. Germline loops: CDR1 MGHRA, CDR2 YSYEKL. Here the CDR3 reads CASSHPQNTEAFF. The CDR3 DNA reads as TGCGCCAGCAGCCACCCACAGAACACTGAAGCTTTCTTT.

The rearrangement uses TRBV27 and TRBJ1-1; unclear D gene. The CDR3 covers 9 residues. Trimming shortened V by 10 bases and J by 4 bases, and 4 bases separated the two germline ends. Germline V gene lookup returns CDR1 MNHEY and CDR2 SMNVEV (reference sequence). CDR3: CANCTEAFF. For the CDR3, the DNA is TGTGCCAACTGCACTGAAGCTTTCTTT.

The chain uses TRBV18 and TRBJ1-3; no definite D call. CDR1 and CDR2 (germline): KGHSH, LQKENI. Between the trimmed V and J ends, which lost 3 bases and 2 bases, there was a span of 8 bases. The CDR3 has 14 residues. This CDR3 is CASSPIGTGNTIYF. The CDR3 DNA reads TGTGCCAGCTCACCCATCGGGACTGGAAACACCATATATTTT.

The chain has TRBV27 and TRBJ2-3, with 7 bases matching TRBD1. V shed 4 bases and J 0 bases; nucleotides not matched to a gene: 4. The CDR3 spans 15 residues. CDR1 and CDR2 from the germline V gene are MNHEY and SMNVEV (reference sequence). The CDR3 nucleotides are TGTGCCAGCAGTTCCGGACAGGATAGCACAGATACGCAGTATTTT. Protein: CASSSGQDSTDTQYF.

The V and J genes are TRBV27 and TRBJ1-1; 7 nucleotides match TRBD1. Germline CDR1 reads MNHEY; CDR2 reads SMNVEV (reference sequence). The CDR3 consists of 15 residues. J gave up 0 bases and V 4 bases, and 5 bases lay outside the gene matches. This chain's CDR3 is CASSWDSEMNTEAFF. In nucleotides, the CDR3 is TGTGCCAGCAGTTGGGACAGCGAGATGAACACTGAAGCTTTCTTT.

The rearrangement links TRBV6-5 to TRBJ2-7; TRBD1 aligns across 8 bases. This CDR3 contains 15 residues. From germline, CDR1 is MNHEY and CDR2 SVGAGI. Unmatched junction bases numbered 10, after V lost 5 bases and J lost 4 bases. CDR3: CASSPDRGLGYEQYF. CDR3 sequence (DNA): TGTGCCAGCAGTCCAGACAGGGGTTTAGGGTACGAGCAGTACTTC.

The CDR3 sequence: CASSLVGTGVDEAFF. The CDR3 DNA sequence: TGTGCCAGCAGTTTAGTTGGGACAGGGGTGGATGAAGCTTTCTTT. The chain joins TRBV28 to TRBJ1-1; TRBD1 aligns across 10 bases. CDR1 and CDR2 from the germline V gene are MDHEN and SYDVKM. The CDR3 loop spans 15 amino acids. The trim removed 2 bases at V and 7 bases at J, leaving 7 bases unmatched.

This chain joins TRBV5-6 and TRBJ2-7; 8 bases fit TRBD2. This CDR3 contains 16 residues. The J segment lost 1 base and the V segment lost 2 bases, leaving 8 bases of the junction unmatched. Germline assignment: CDR1 SGHDT and CDR2 YYEEEE. The CDR3: CASSFPSGGGSYEQYF. CDR3 sequence (DNA): TGTGCCAGCAGCTTCCCCAGCGGGGGAGGTTCCTACGAGCAGTACTTC. Using reference TRBV5-6 and TRBJ2-7 for the parts outside the CDR3, the full variable domain is DAGVTQSPTHLIKTRGQQVTLRCSPKSGHDTVSWYQQALGQGPQFIFQYYEEEERQRGNFPDRFSGHQFPNYSSELNVNALLLGDSALYLCASSFPSGGGSYEQYFGPGTRLTVT.

This chain joins TRBV27 and TRBJ2-1, with TRBD2 matching over 10 bases. The ends lost 4 bases at V and 6 bases at J; junction bases unmatched: 3. Germline V gene sequence: CDR1 MNHEY, CDR2 SMNVEV (reference sequence). This CDR3 region has 14 residues. CDR3 protein: CASSWSSGSNEQFF. In nucleotides, the CDR3 is TGTGCCAGCAGTTGGTCTAGCGGGAGCAATGAGCAGTTCTTC.

The chain uses TRBV7-3 and TRBJ2-4; D remains unclear. Germline loops: CDR1 SGHTA, CDR2 FQGTGA. The CDR3 has 13 residues. The ends were cut back, 2 bases at V and 9 bases at J, with 11 bases in the middle. CDR3 DNA sequence: TGTGCCAGCAGCTTAGCACTGGACGGCATTCAGTACTTC. Residues: CASSLALDGIQYF.

The V gene is TRBV4-2, the J gene TRBJ2-1, with 11 bases lining up with TRBD2. The V segment lost 4 bases and the J segment 6 bases; nucleotides outside the gene matches: 8. CDR3 size: 16 residues. Germline CDR1 is LGHNA and CDR2 is YNFKEQ. This CDR3 reads CASSRPLAGGSNEQFF. The CDR3 DNA reads TGTGCCAGCAGCCGTCCCTTAGCGGGAGGGAGCAATGAGCAGTTCTTC.

The chain carries TRBV9 and TRBJ2-2; 10 nucleotides match TRBD2. Germline V gene sequence: CDR1 SGDLS, CDR2 YYNGEE. The CDR3 runs 18 residues. The ends lost 0 bases at V and 6 bases at J; junction bases unmatched: 11. As DNA, the CDR3 is TGTGCCAGCAGCGTAGATCCTAGCGGGAGACAGGGGCCCGGGGAGCTGTTTTTT. Its protein is CASSVDPSGRQGPGELFF.